This T cell receptor beta chain derives from a study of blood T cell repertoires in COVID-19. Background on the study: The United States, Italy and Spain supplied acute and convalescent COVID-19 samples. Nucleic acid was either cDNA or gDNA, and it came from T cells, B-cell-depleted T cells, or PBMCs.

In the study's own analysis: How many nucleated cells were present was estimated from reference gene primer amplification. Libraries were prepared by immunoSEQ multiplex PCR; TCRdb keeps only in-frame clonotypes and omits some of them. That table is the source of V, J and clone size, and D and trimming were worked out from the DNA. The data contain 48,000 or so clones, 70% to 90% of them singletons. Germline CDR1 is MRHNA and CDR2 is SNTAGT. J gave up 5 bases and V 2 bases, and 7 bases lay outside the gene matches. CDR3 length equals 15 residues. During active infection, Seattle patients enrolled and were then monitored through disease.

This chain uses TRBV6-4 with TRBJ1-1; 8 nucleotides match TRBD1. The receptor's source is a woman of 80 years or more with COVID-19, enrolled during active disease. Sequencing was performed on peripheral blood. CDR3 in amino acids: CASSDAGGGKTEAFF. DNA for the CDR3: TGTGCCAGCAGTGACGCAGGGGGCGGAAAAACTGAAGCTTTCTTT.